This TCR beta chain was profiled in a study of T cell repertoires in cytomegalovirus infection. About the study: Through public TCR beta signatures, both CMV infection and matching HLA type were indicated.

As regards this clonotype: Antigen: not known.

This CDR3 comprises 15 residues. The J segment lost 5 bases and the V segment lost 5 bases, leaving 8 bases of the junction unmatched. CDR1 is SGHAT and CDR2 is FQDESV in the germline V gene (reference sequence). General study points: The ex vivo response was dominated by HLA-C-restricted CMV-specific TCR beta clonotypes. Accumulated public TCR beta family frequency recognized individuals carrying CMV together with the relevant HLA.

TCRdb redid the calling of the reads with MiXCR, one entry per CDR3 protein. The sample has 400,000 or so distinct CDR3 sequences, 15% to 20% seen once. Sequenced material: PBMCs. This receptor was identified in a human donor in good health (CMV status not recorded). Some clones in this sample may be carry-over from other donors' samples. V and J are TRBV11-1 and TRBJ1-1; 10 positions match TRBD1. CDR3 in DNA: TGTGCCAGCAGCACTCGGGACAGGGGAAAGACTGAAGCTTTCTTT. It translates to CASSTRDRGKTEAFF.